This T cell receptor (beta chain) was observed in a study of shared clonotypes between healthy human individuals. Clones were sequenced by immunoSEQ multiplex PCR, and TCRdb holds only the in-frame ones, with some missing. The sample holds roughly 1.5 million clones; 95% to 99% are singletons and the top ten take roughly 0.45%. The CDR3 sequence is 13 residues long. After removal of 5 bases from V and 4 bases from J, the junction contained 4 bases not matched to a gene. Germline CDR1 and CDR2: MNHNY and SVGAGI (reference sequence). The chain has TRBV6-6 and TRBJ1-2; TRBD1 matches 7 bases. This clonotype was sampled from a man younger than 40 in good health. Sequenced input: naive CD4+ T cells sorted from blood. Subset given: CD45RA+ positively selected. The CDR3 sequence is CASSRDRAYGYTF. The DNA of the CDR3 is TGTGCCAGCAGTAGAGACAGGGCCTATGGCTACACCTTC.